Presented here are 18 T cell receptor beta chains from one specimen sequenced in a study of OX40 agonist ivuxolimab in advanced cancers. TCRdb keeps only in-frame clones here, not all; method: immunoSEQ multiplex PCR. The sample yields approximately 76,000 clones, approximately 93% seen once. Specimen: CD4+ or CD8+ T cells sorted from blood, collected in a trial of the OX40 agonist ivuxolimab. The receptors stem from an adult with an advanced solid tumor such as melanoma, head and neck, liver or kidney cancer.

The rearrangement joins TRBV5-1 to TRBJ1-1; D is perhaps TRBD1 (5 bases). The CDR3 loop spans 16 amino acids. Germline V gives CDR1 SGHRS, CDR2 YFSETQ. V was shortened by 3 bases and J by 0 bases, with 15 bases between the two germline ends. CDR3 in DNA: TGCGCCAGCAGCTGGGGACGGACGAACCTGAACACTGAAGCTTTCTTT. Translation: CASSWGRTNLNTEAFF.

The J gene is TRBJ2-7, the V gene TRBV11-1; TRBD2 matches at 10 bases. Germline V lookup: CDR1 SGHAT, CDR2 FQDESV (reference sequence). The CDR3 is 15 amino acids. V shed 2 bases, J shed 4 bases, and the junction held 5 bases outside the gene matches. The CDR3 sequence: CASSLILAGAYEQYF. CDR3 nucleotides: TGTGCCAGCAGCTTAATTCTAGCGGGAGCGTACGAGCAGTACTTC.

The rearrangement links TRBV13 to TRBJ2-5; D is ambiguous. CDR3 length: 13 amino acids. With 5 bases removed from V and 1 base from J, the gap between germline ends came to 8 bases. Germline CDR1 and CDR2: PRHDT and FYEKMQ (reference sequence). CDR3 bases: TGTGCCAGCAGCCCCAGAGTCCAAGAGACCCAGTACTTC. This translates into CASSPRVQETQYF.

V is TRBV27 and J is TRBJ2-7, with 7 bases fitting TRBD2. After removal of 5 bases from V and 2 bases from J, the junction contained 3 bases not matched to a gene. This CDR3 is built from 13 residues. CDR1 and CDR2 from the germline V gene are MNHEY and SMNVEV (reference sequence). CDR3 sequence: CASSPGGTYEQYF. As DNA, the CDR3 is TGTGCCAGCAGTCCCGGGGGGACCTACGAGCAGTACTTC.

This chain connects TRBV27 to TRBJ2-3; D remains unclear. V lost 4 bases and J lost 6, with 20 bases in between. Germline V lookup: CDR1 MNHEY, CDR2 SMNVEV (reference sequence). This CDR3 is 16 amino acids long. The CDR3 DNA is TGTGCCAGCAGTTCCCCTGTGGTAGATGCTATGGATACGCAGTATTTT. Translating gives CASSSPVVDAMDTQYF.

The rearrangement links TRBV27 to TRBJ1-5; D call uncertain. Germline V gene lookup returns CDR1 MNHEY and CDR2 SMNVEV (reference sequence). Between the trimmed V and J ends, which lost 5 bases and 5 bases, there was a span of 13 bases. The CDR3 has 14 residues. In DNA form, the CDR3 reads TGTGCCAGCAGTCCAAGGACGGATGATCAGCCCCAGCATTTT. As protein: CASSPRTDDQPQHF.

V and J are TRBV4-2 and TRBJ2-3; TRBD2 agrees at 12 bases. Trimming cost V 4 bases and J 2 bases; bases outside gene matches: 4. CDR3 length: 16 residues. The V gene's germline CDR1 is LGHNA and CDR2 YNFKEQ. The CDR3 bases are TGTGCCAGCAGCCCGCGGACTAGCGGGAACACAGATACGCAGTATTTT. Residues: CASSPRTSGNTDTQYF.

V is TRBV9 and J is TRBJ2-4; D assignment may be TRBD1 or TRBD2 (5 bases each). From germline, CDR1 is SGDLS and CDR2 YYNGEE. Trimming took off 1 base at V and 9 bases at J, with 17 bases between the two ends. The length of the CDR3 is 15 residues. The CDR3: CASSVSAPGQSIQYF. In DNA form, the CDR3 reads TGTGCCAGCAGCGTAAGTGCTCCGGGGCAGAGCATTCAGTACTTC.

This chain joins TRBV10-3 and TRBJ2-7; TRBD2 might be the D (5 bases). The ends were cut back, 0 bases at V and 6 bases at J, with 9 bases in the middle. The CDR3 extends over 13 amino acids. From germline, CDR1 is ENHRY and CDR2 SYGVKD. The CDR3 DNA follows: TGTGCCATCAGTGAGTCGAGGGCCATCGAGCAGTACTTC. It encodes CAISESRAIEQYF.

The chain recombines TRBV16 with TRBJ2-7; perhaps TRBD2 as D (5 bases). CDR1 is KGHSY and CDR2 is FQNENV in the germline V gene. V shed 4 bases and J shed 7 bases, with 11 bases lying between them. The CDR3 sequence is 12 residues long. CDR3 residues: CASSLGPGEQYF. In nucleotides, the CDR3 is TGTGCCAGCAGCCTCGGCCCGGGGGAGCAGTACTTC.

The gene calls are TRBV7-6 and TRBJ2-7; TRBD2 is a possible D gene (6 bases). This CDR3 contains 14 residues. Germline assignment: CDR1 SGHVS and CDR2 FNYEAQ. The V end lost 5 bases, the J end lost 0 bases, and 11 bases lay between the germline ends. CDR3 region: CASSPGTFSYEQYF. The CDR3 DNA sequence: TGTGCCAGCAGCCCTGGGACTTTCTCCTACGAGCAGTACTTC.

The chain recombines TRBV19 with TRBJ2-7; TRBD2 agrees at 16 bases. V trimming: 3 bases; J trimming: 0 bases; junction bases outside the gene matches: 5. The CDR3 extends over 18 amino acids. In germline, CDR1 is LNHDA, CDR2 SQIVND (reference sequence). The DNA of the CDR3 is TGTGCCAGTAGTATGACGGGACTAGCGGGAGGGAGCTCCTACGAGCAGTACTTC. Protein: CASSMTGLAGGSSYEQYF.

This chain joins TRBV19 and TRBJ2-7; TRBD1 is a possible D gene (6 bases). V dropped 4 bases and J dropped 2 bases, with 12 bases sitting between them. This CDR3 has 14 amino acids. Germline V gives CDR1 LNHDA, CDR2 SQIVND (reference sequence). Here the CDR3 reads CASSTRTAPYEQYF. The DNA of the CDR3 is TGTGCCAGTAGTACCCGGACAGCTCCCTACGAGCAGTACTTC.

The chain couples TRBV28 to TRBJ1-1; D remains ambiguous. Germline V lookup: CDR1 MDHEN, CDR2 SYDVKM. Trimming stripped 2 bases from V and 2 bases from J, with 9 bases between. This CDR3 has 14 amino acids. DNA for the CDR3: TGTGCCAGCAGTTTACTGGGGAGTAACACTGAAGCTTTCTTT. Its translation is CASSLLGSNTEAFF.

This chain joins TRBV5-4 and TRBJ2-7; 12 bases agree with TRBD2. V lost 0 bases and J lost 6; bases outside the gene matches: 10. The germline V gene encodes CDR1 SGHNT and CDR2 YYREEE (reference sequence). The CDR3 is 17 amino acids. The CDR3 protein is CASSLGTSGNLGGEQYF. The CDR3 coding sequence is TGTGCCAGCAGCTTGGGGACTAGCGGGAATTTAGGAGGCGAGCAGTACTTC.

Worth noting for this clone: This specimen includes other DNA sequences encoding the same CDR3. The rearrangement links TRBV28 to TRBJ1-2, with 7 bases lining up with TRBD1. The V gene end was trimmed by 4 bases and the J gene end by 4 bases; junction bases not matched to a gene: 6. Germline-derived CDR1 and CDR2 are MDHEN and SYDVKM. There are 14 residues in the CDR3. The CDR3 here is CASSSHRGGYGYTF. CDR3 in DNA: TGTGCCAGCAGTTCACACAGGGGAGGCTATGGCTACACCTTC.

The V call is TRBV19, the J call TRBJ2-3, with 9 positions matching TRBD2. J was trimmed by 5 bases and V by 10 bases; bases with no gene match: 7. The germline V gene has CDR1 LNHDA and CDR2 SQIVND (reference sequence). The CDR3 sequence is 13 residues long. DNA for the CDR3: TGTGCCACCCGAGCGGGAGGCCAAGATACGCAGTATTTT. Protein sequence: CATRAGGQDTQYF. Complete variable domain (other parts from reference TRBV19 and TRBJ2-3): DGGITQSPKYLFRKEGQNVTLSCEQNLNHDAMYWYRQDPGQGLRLIYYSQIVNDFQKGDIAEGYSVSREKKESFPLTVTSAQKNPTAFYLCATRAGGQDTQYFGPGTRLTVL.

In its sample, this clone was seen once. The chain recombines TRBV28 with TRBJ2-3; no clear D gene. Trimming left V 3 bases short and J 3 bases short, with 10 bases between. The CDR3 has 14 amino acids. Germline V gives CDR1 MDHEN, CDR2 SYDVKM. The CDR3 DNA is TGTGCCAGCAGTTTCGGCCTACAAACAGATACGCAGTATTTT. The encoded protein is CASSFGLQTDTQYF.